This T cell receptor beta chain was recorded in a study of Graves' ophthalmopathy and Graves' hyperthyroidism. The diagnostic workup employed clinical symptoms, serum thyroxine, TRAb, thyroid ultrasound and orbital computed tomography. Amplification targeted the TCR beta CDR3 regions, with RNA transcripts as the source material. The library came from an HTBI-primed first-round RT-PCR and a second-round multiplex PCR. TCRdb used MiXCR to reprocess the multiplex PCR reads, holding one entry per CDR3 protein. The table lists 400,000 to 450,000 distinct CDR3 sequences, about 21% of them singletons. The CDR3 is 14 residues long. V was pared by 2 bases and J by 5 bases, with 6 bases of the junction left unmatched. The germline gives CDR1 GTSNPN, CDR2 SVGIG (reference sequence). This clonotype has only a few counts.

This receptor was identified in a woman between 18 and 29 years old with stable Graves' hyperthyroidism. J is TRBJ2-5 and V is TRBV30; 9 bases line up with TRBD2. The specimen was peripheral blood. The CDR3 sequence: CAWSSSGVGETQYF. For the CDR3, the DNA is TGTGCCTGGAGTTCTAGCGGGGTAGGGGAGACCCAGTACTTC.